One and the same sample provided the 2 T cell receptor beta chains below, sequenced in a study of OX40 agonist ivuxolimab in advanced cancers. Clones were read by immunoSEQ multiplex PCR, and TCRdb kept only the in-frame ones, dropping some. This table holds around 73,000 clones, approximately 90% found once. The sequencing used CD4+ or CD8+ T cells sorted from blood, collected in a trial of the OX40 agonist ivuxolimab. The receptors stem from an adult with an advanced solid tumor such as melanoma, head and neck, liver or kidney cancer.

The genes are TRBV30 and TRBJ1-3; D is uncertain. The CDR3 length is 16 residues. V lost 2 bases, J lost 0 bases, and 14 bases lay in between. Germline V gene sequence: CDR1 GTSNPN, CDR2 SVGIG (reference sequence). The CDR3, as DNA: TGTGCCTGGAGTCAACGGGGTCCGAGCTCTGGAAACACCATATATTTT. It codes for CAWSQRGPSSGNTIYF.

The chain has TRBV7-9 and TRBJ1-5; 10 nucleotides line up with TRBD1. Germline-derived CDR1 and CDR2 are SEHNR and FQNEAQ (reference sequence). V was clipped by 5 bases and J by 7 bases; unmatched bases: 5. The CDR3 runs to 14 residues. The CDR3 nucleotides read TGTGCCAGCAGCAGGGGACAGGGGTTGCAGCCCCAGCATTTT. It translates to CASSRGQGLQPQHF.